This T cell receptor beta chain was recorded in a study of cytomegalovirus exposure and HLA in healthy donors listed by TCRdb under 2017. For the study in its entirety: According to an earlier analysis of several hundred of the donors, 150 million to 200 million T cells yielded 117 million unique TCR beta sequences and approximately 280 Gb of sequence data. About 310 gigabases of sequencing data and some 85 million unique TCR sequences were included in an early release covering roughly 600 HLA-typed donors. Among the roughly 380 genotyped donors, approximately 82% belonged to the genetic ancestry cluster associated with self-reported Caucasian donors. The study aimed to test whether cataloging public T cell receptors could reveal signatures of past pathogen exposure. The study used immunosequencing to profile the T cell repertoires of approximately 630 subjects and linked those repertoires to cytomegalovirus serostatus. A separate validation cohort of roughly 110 different subjects was used in addition to the 666-subject first cohort. To predict cytomegalovirus infection status, the study combined high-throughput TCR immunosequencing, statistical association of individual TCRs with disease status, and machine learning. To study patterns of TCR occurrence, a later analysis re-analyzed previously published TCR beta repertoires from several hundred donors and added high-resolution HLA genotyping. In the later analysis, no new phenotypic data were used to find candidate immune exposures; instead, reliance was placed on TCR beta sequences and their occurrence across donors. To decide whether each TCR beta V gene segment behaved as functional or pseudogenic, an earlier analysis of 587 of the donors relied on high-throughput TCR beta sequencing. Donor age, sex, ethnicity and CMV serostatus were compiled together with the repertoire data. In a later genetic analysis, genome-wide SNP genotypes for about 55% of the 666 donors were used, and that subset was treated as a discovery cohort. All discovery cohort repertoires had been generated using a single sequencing platform. Both class I and class II loci were covered by HLA typing, at four-digit resolution. Typing coverage varied by locus: roughly 620-630 donors for A, B, C, DRB1 and DQB1; some 520 for DQA1; more than 600 for DPA1; 450 to 480 for DPB1. Four or five DR-DQ haplotypes were handled as single units for association and clustering because linkage in the cohort was strong. Across about 380 genotyped donors of the cohort, an average of 235,054 unique TCR beta nucleotide sequences per donor were sequenced, and around 20% of those sequences were non-productive. The study at large found these results: Most TCR sequences were seen in very few donors, while some public TCRs were found in many individuals. In a later analysis, more than 15,000 TCR beta sequences were associated with specific HLA alleles at a false discovery rate of 0.05. Linkage disequilibrium might explain the correlated functional status among segregating V segments, but an unknown experimental factor could not be excluded. Because counts were too low, approximately 15 rarely observed V segments, including chromosome 9 orphons, were excluded from the earlier analysis of 587 of the donors. In vitro tests confirmed that a few of the cytomegalovirus-associated TCR beta chains recognize cytomegalovirus antigens. This cohort had only TCR beta chains sequenced, and the lack of alpha or paired-chain data limited which features could be detected. In both the original and validation cohorts, the classifier was reported to diagnose cytomegalovirus status with high specificity and sensitivity. Because HLA typing was unavailable for some donors at each locus, only the typed subset was used in association tests. According to a later analysis, parvovirus B19, influenza, CMV and Epstein-Barr virus appeared linked to several top co-occurrence clusters. The study gave a list of 150 to 200 TCR beta chains associated with cytomegalovirus. Assigning TCR associations to individual alleles was difficult when HLA alleles, especially DR and DQ, strongly co-occurred. The presence/absence analyses assumed that sequencing depth was roughly uniform across donors, and that assumption may not be true. The authors suggested that the approach could potentially be generalized to other disease states and immunological phenotypes. According to a later genetic analysis, donors in an Asian-associated ancestry cluster had fewer N-insertions in productive TCRs than the approximately 650-donor mean. An earlier analysis of around 500 of the donors showed that most TCR beta V segments appeared in productive rearrangements either about 90% or about 30% of the time, which broadly matched IMGT annotations. A group of highly shared sequence variants was considered likely to be a technical artifact of the sequencing pipeline. In a later analysis, HLA-associated TCR beta chains showed more clonal expansion and lower generation probabilities than non-associated chains that were equally common. In a later analysis, TCR association rates were found to vary across HLA loci, with the most associated TCRs seen for DRB1 alleles and the fewest for HLA-C alleles. A later analysis found that most CMV-associated TCR beta chains appeared HLA-restricted, with HLA associations seemingly driven largely by CMV exposure. An association between a missense DCLRE1C variant and V-gene and J-gene trimming of TCR beta chains was found in a later genetic analysis and replicated in an independent cohort. Because the 87-base-pair reads could not distinguish some IMGT-functional V segments, including TRBV6-2 and TRBV6-3, those segments were excluded. A further reported finding was that TCR beta sequences accurately predicted the HLA-A and HLA-B alleles for most subjects in the first cohort. CMV serostatus was the only immune exposure information available for the cohort.

V is cut back by 3 bases and J by 5 bases, with 3 bases in the junction unmatched. Spanning cysteine to phenylalanine, the CDR3 consists of 14 amino acids. The sequence is cut down to CDR3 DNA, 42 bases in frame from base 1. The germline V gene supplies CDR1 KGHSH and CDR2 LQKENI. In total, 600 or so healthy bone marrow donors made up the cohort. All cohort members were sampled while nominally healthy, although unrecorded immune exposures were likely present. The donor was CMV seronegative and was included in the group of over 300 seronegative cohort members. Each donor provided a peripheral blood sample, and peripheral blood mononuclear cells were used for TCR beta sequencing. The Qiagen DNeasy Blood Extraction Kit was used to extract genomic DNA from the blood cell samples. The table lists this clone with a few counts. This receptor's antigen is unknown. Base qualities are not at hand, and no much larger clone is one base apart.

Libraries were made using the immunoSEQ multiplex PCR assay. For the multiplex PCR, a mixture combining 60 forward primers for TCR Vbeta segments and 13 reverse primers for TCR Jbeta segments was used. The CDR3 region of rearranged TCR beta genes was amplified from genomic DNA by a multiplex PCR assay. On the Illumina HiSeq System, the amplified TCR beta libraries were sequenced as 87-base-pair reads. The paper's processing steps were these. Across the 600 to 700 repertoires, a later analysis counted tens of millions of unique TCR beta chains, 9.5 million to 13 million of which were shared by at least two donors. Raw reads were error-corrected and collapsed into unique sequences with a nearest-neighbor algorithm that merged closely related sequences to remove PCR and sequencing errors. To assign V, D and J gene segments, CDR3 sequences were aligned to IMGT reference sequences. For a sequence to be retained, a match of at least six nucleotides was required to both a V gene segment and a J gene segment. A rearrangement was called productive if the CDR3 had no stop codons and remained in frame with V and J, and every other rearrangement was called non-productive. Following IMGT convention, CDR3 was defined as the stretch from the second conserved V-encoded cysteine to the conserved J-encoded phenylalanine. Sequences without an unambiguous match to a single V gene segment were excluded from the earlier analysis of approximately 560 of the donors. In an earlier analysis of a few hundred of the donors, a V segment was called functional when productive rearrangements were above 56.7%, and segregating when the standard deviation between donors exceeded 5%. A statistical classification framework was built to diagnose cytomegalovirus status from the catalog of TCR beta chain sequences. In a later analysis, V and J genes were assigned by comparing TCR nucleotide sequences against IMGT/GENE-DB human TR gene sequences. The TCRdist pipeline was used in a later analysis to assign CDR3 sequences and most-parsimonious VDJ recombination scenarios. In a later analysis, every TCR beta chain was defined by the combination of its CDR3 amino acid sequence and its V-gene family, and reads without a unique V-gene family were dropped. As a way to deal with suspected cross-contamination and a sequencing artifact, a later analysis dropped 450 to 700 nucleotide sequences that were highly shared and had low generation probability. For each public chain, a later analysis derived a clonal expansion index from normalized ranks of inferred template counts within each repertoire. In a later analysis, generation probabilities were computed using a VDJ recombination model fitted to out-of-frame rearrangements, and the results were checked against IGoR. In a later analysis, TCR-TCR, TCR-HLA and TCR-CMV co-occurrence was scored with hypergeometric tests, and a repertoire-size bias correction was applied to TCR pairs. To estimate false discovery rates, a later analysis permuted the HLA or CMV assignments 20 times. In a later analysis, co-occurring TCRs were grouped using DBSCAN, and TCRdist sequence similarity was added for clustering within HLA-allele-positive subsets. Co-occurrence clustering excluded repertoires with fewer than 30,000 or more than 120,000 public chains, plus five with anomalous nucleotide sharing. Drawn from immuneACCESS, this table holds only the in-frame rearrangements with V and J called that TCRdb kept. Clones are partly lost; checked studies trace under half to an unresolved V gene and leave the rest unexplained. V, J and clone size are taken as reported in that table, and D and trimming were inferred from the DNA itself. This sample gives around 120,000 clones in total; about 84% of them show up just once. In total, the top ten clones hold 0.95% to 1.5% of the sample.

The receptor's source is a boy younger than 18 in good health and CMV-seronegative. This chain is built from TRBV18 and TRBJ2-2; a stretch of 7 junction bases matches TRBD1. Sequencing was performed on PBMCs. The CDR3 region reads CASSPDRATGELFF. The sequenced DNA is TGTGCCAGCTCACCTGACAGGGCTACCGGGGAGCTGTTTTTT.